The clone carrying this T cell receptor beta chain was recorded at least ten times. Its antigen is not known. The data are from a study of T cells in Graves' hyperthyroidism and ophthalmopathy. Trimming removed 5 bases at V and 1 base at J, with 14 bases between. Per germline, CDR1 DFQATT and CDR2 SNEGSKA (reference sequence). The CDR3 is 14 amino acids. Amplification targeted TCR beta CDR3 regions from RNA transcripts. The HTBI primer set drove a first-round RT-PCR of the TCR CDR3. Each CDR3 protein gets one entry after TCRdb re-called the multiplex PCR reads with MiXCR. Found here are approximately 400,000 distinct CDR3 sequences, 15% to 20% of them singletons; the top ten hold 3% to 4%. Findings of the study overall: The model predicted ophthalmopathy a median around six months before onset. Expanded thyroid clonotypes (above 0.001) were mostly also found in blood.

Fresh peripheral blood, about 10 ml of it, supplied the PBMCs. This sequence joins TRBV20-1 and TRBJ1-1, with a tentative D call TRBD1 (6 bases). The TCR was taken from a woman younger than 35 with Graves' hyperthyroidism. Sequenced material: blood. The chain's CDR3 is CSARSGARNTEAFF. The CDR3 DNA follows: TGCAGTGCTCGGTCGGGGGCGCGGAACACTGAAGCTTTCTTT.